The present T cell receptor beta chain was sequenced within a study of regulatory T cells in long-lasting Graves disease. Construction of TCR beta libraries relied on iRepertoire HTBI primers and on Arm-PCR targeting CDR3 regions. MiXCR, run by TCRdb on the multiplex PCR reads, gives a single entry per CDR3 protein. Of under 450,000 distinct CDR3 sequences listed, 15% to 20% are singletons. CDR1 SGHRS and CDR2 YFSETQ come from the germline V gene. V was pared by 4 bases and J by 1 base, with 12 bases between. The length of the CDR3 is 14 residues. As to time point: newly diagnosed GD, antithyroid drugs for less than 3 months. PBMC RNA served as the TCR library source. Each patient gave approximately 9 milliliters of EDTA-anticoagulated peripheral blood. This clonotype was seen repeatedly, ten times or more. These data were also filed under a second study, of T cells in Graves' hyperthyroidism and ophthalmopathy. This second report adds: Blood also held most thyroid clonotypes expanded beyond 0.001.

This receptor was identified in a young woman with Graves disease. The chain employs TRBV5-1 and TRBJ2-7, with D unresolved. Sequencing used peripheral blood mononuclear cells (PBMCs), obtained at new diagnosis, from a patient treated with antithyroid drugs. The CDR3 bases are TGCGCCAGCAGCAAGGGTATGGGGTCCTACGAGCAGTACTTC. Its protein is CASSKGMGSYEQYF.